This T cell receptor (beta chain) was profiled in a study of OX40 agonist ivuxolimab in advanced cancers. Study-wide points: CD4+ and CD8+ blood T cells expanded clonally by week 6 at 0.1 to 3.0 mg/kg.

Germline V gene data show CDR1 as MDHEN and CDR2 as SYDVKM. The CDR3 sequence is 13 residues long. V was clipped by 7 bases and J by 2 bases; unmatched bases: 3. Researchers took blood at baseline, on cycle 4 day 1, and on cycle 7 day 1. Comments on this clone: Its matching antigen is unknown.

The protocol was immunoSEQ multiplex PCR, while the TCRdb copy is restricted to in-frame clones and leaves out a portion. The sample yields some 90,000 clones, 80% to 90% seen once. This material consisted of CD4+ or CD8+ T cells sorted from blood, taken in a trial of the OX40 agonist ivuxolimab. This receptor was obtained from an adult with an advanced solid tumor such as melanoma, head and neck, liver or kidney cancer. The chain is built from TRBV28 and TRBJ2-7, with TRBD1 identical over 9 bases. In DNA, the CDR3 is TGTGCCAGCACGGACAGGGGTCCCTACGAGCAGTACTTC. This codes for CASTDRGPYEQYF.